Listed here are 20 T cell receptor beta chains from one sample, sequenced in a study of vaccination effects on CD4 cells after COVID-19 (dated 2022 in TCRdb). The library was generated by the immunoSEQ multiplex PCR assay. What TCRdb holds here is the immuneACCESS table cut down to in-frame rearrangements. Part of the clones is not present; checked against another copy, under half of the missing clones reflect an unresolved V gene, and the others are unexplained. Counted in this sample were 45,000 to 50,000 clones; roughly three quarters of them appeared once. Approximately 12% of the sample goes to the ten largest clones. After about 10 days of culture, CD4+ T cells were isolated with the EasySep CD4+ T cell isolation kit. Their recognized antigens are unknown. The input for sequencing was CD4+ T cells from PBMCs cultured without peptide, taken before COVID-19 vaccination. These TCRs come from a human donor who had a prior SARS-CoV-2 infection.

This clone has a handful of counts. This chain uses TRBV6-1 with TRBJ2-3; possible D gene TRBD2, 5 bases. This CDR3 is built from 14 residues. Per the germline V gene, CDR1 is MNHNS and CDR2 is SASEGT. Trimming pared 5 bases from V and 0 bases from J, leaving 9 bases between. The CDR3 here is CASSLTGSTDTQYF. For the CDR3, the DNA is TGTGCCAGCAGTTTAACGGGGAGCACAGATACGCAGTATTTT.

This clone was counted a single time. This chain links TRBV5-8 with TRBJ1-2; TRBD1 matches 8 bases. The junction had 9 bases not matched to a gene; V was cut back by 4 bases and J by 7 bases. This CDR3 comprises 14 residues. CDR1 is SGHTS and CDR2 is YDEGEE in the germline V gene. The CDR3 protein is CASSPIRGQRGYTF. CDR3 coding DNA: TGTGCCAGCAGCCCTATCAGGGGGCAGCGTGGCTACACCTTC.

The chain uses TRBV27 and TRBJ1-6; TRBD1 is a possible D gene (5 bases). Trimming took off 6 bases at V and 3 bases at J, with 12 bases between the two ends. CDR3 length: 15 amino acids. Germline V lookup: CDR1 MNHEY, CDR2 SMNVEV (reference sequence). CDR3 coding DNA: TGTGCCAGCAGCCTAGGACACAACTATAATTCACCCCTCCACTTT. This translates into CASSLGHNYNSPLHF.

The chain uses TRBV30 and TRBJ1-5; 8 bases map to TRBD1. With 3 bases clipped from V and 5 bases from J, the junction kept 12 bases outside the gene matches. This CDR3 region has 16 residues. The V gene's germline CDR1 is GTSNPN and CDR2 SVGIG (reference sequence). CDR3: CAWSQPRGRRHQPQHF. CDR3 DNA: TGTGCCTGGAGCCAACCCAGGGGGCGCCGGCATCAGCCCCAGCATTTT.

V and J are TRBV5-1 and TRBJ2-2; D uncertain. CDR3 length: 15 amino acids. Germline V gene sequence: CDR1 SGHRS, CDR2 YFSETQ. With 0 bases removed from V and 4 bases from J, the gap between germline ends came to 10 bases. The CDR3 DNA sequence: TGCGCCAGCAGCTTGGGTATTTCGGGCACCGGGGAGCTGTTTTTT. Amino acids: CASSLGISGTGELFF.

The chain uses TRBV5-1 and TRBJ1-1; tentatively, D is TRBD1 (5 bases). This CDR3 comprises 14 residues. Germline loops: CDR1 SGHRS, CDR2 YFSETQ. V gave up 3 bases and J gave up 0 bases, with 9 bases separating them. The CDR3 DNA is TGCGCCAGCAGCTATCAGGGTTTGAACACTGAAGCTTTCTTT. It yields the protein CASSYQGLNTEAFF.

The chain joins TRBV29-1 to TRBJ2-3, with 8 bases lining up with TRBD1. The length of the CDR3 is 15 residues. The junction had 11 bases not matched to a gene; V was cut back by 5 bases and J by 4 bases. Germline assignment: CDR1 SQVTM and CDR2 ANQGSEA. CDR3 DNA: TGCAGCGTTACGATCCTCAGGGGGCTCGCAGATACGCAGTATTTT. It is translated as CSVTILRGLADTQYF.

The sample holds a few counts of this clone. V and J are TRBV7-2 and TRBJ1-4; no firm D call. Germline CDR1 SGHTA, CDR2 FQGNSA. This CDR3 comprises 15 residues. The V and J ends lost 0 bases and 8 bases respectively, with 13 bases between them. In nucleotides, the CDR3 is TGTGCCAGCAGCTTAGCCCAGCTAAGTCAAGAAAAACTGTTTTTT. Translation: CASSLAQLSQEKLFF. The full variable domain, with the rest looked up from reference TRBV7-2 and TRBJ1-4, is GAGVSQSPSNKVTEKGKDVELRCDPISGHTALYWYRQSLGQGLEFLIYFQGNSAPDKSGLPSDRFSAERTGGSVSTLTIQRTQQEDSAVYLCASSLAQLSQEKLFFGSGTQLSVL.

This chain links TRBV5-1 with TRBJ2-1; 11 bases agree with TRBD2. The CDR3 sequence is 16 residues long. Germline CDR1 is SGHRS and CDR2 is YFSETQ. The ends lost 5 bases at V and 8 bases at J; junction bases unmatched: 12. The CDR3, as DNA: TGCGCCAGCAGGAGAAATGTAGCGGGGGGGCCTGATGAGCAGTTCTTC. This sequence encodes CASRRNVAGGPDEQFF.

The chain is built from TRBV5-5 and TRBJ2-7; unclear D gene. The CDR3 is 16 residues long. Germline values: CDR1 SGHKS, CDR2 YYEKEE (reference sequence). The ends were cut back, 0 bases at V and 2 bases at J, with 15 bases in the middle. This CDR3 is CASSLGRPQTTYEQYF. The CDR3 region has the DNA TGTGCCAGCAGCTTGGGCAGACCACAAACGACCTACGAGCAGTACTTC.

The V call is TRBV6-5, the J call TRBJ1-2, with TRBD1 matching 8 bases. Germline trimming cut 6 bases from V and 5 bases from J; bases unmatched to any gene: 5. The CDR3 has 13 amino acids. Germline V gene sequence: CDR1 MNHEY, CDR2 SVGAGI. The DNA of the CDR3 is TGTGCCAGCAGACCGACAGGGGAGTATGGCTACACCTTC. Amino acids: CASRPTGEYGYTF.

The V gene is TRBV7-3, the J gene TRBJ2-5; D is possibly TRBD1 (5 bases). V lost 1 base, J lost 2 bases, and 5 bases lay in between. This CDR3 is 13 amino acids long. Germline CDR1 SGHTA, CDR2 FQGTGA. CDR3 sequence (DNA): TGTGCCAGCAGCTTAAGACAGCAAGAGACCCAGTACTTC. Encoded protein: CASSLRQQETQYF.

J is TRBJ2-5 and V is TRBV9; tentatively, D is TRBD2 (6 bases). Per germline, CDR1 SGDLS and CDR2 YYNGEE. The CDR3 has 17 amino acids. Trimming removed 4 bases from V and 2 bases from J, with 21 bases in between. The DNA for the CDR3 is TGTGCCAGCAGCATTAGCGGAGCCACTCAAGGACAAGAGACCCAGTACTTC. Amino acid sequence: CASSISGATQGQETQYF.

In DNA, the CDR3 is TGTGCCAGCAGCGACAGGGGGTTGAGCAATCAGCCCCAGCATTTT. Translating gives CASSDRGLSNQPQHF. The chain links TRBV2 to TRBJ1-5; 9 bases fit TRBD1. This CDR3 has 15 residues. Per germline, CDR1 SNHLY and CDR2 FYNNEI. V was pared by 6 bases and J by 1 base, with 4 bases of the junction left unmatched.

The chain is built from TRBV25-1 and TRBJ2-1, with TRBD2 matching 7 bases. The CDR3 is 17 residues long. CDR1 and CDR2 (germline): MGHDK, SYGVNS. Losses at the gene ends were 3 bases for V and 2 bases for J; bases not matched to a gene: 10. The CDR3 loop is CASSENDPAGTYNEQFF. DNA of the CDR3: TGTGCCAGCAGTGAGAATGACCCAGCGGGGACCTACAATGAGCAGTTCTTC. The full variable domain, with the rest looked up from reference TRBV25-1 and TRBJ2-1, is EADIYQTPRYLVIGTGKKITLECSQTMGHDKMYWYQQDPGMELHLIHYSYGVNSTEKGDLSSESTVSRIRTEHFPLTLESARPSHTSQYLCASSENDPAGTYNEQFFGPGTRLTVL.

CDR3 bases: TGTGCCTGGAGGGACACAAAGGCCACAGATACGCAGTATTTT. Translating gives CAWRDTKATDTQYF. The rearrangement links TRBV30 to TRBJ2-3; TRBD1 might be the D (5 bases). Germline lookup yields CDR1 GTSNPN and CDR2 SVGIG (reference sequence). The germline V and J ends were trimmed by 3 bases and 2 bases, with 12 bases remaining between them. This CDR3 has 14 amino acids.

This clone was observed a few times. The DNA is omitted, as the CDR3 cannot be located on it reliably, and the CDR3 follows TCRdb's listing. The gene calls are TRBV10-3 and TRBJ2-7; the table names TRBD1, a call not compared with the DNA. The CDR3 adds up to 16 amino acids, both ends counted. Germline V gene data show CDR1 as ENHRY and CDR2 as SYGVKD. CDR3 amino acids: CAISTSDRDASYEQYF.

Only a few counts were recorded for this clone. This chain links TRBV27 with TRBJ1-6; D remains ambiguous. V was trimmed by 0 bases and J by 5 bases, leaving 5 bases between them. This CDR3 region has 14 residues. CDR1 is MNHEY and CDR2 is SMNVEV in the germline V gene (reference sequence). The CDR3 bases are TGTGCCAGCAGTTTATCGGGCCATAATTCACCCCTCCACTTT. Its translation is CASSLSGHNSPLHF.

The V gene is TRBV25-1, the J gene TRBJ1-1; tentative D call: TRBD1 (5 bases). This CDR3 region has 14 residues. Germline loops: CDR1 MGHDK, CDR2 SYGVNS. V lost 7 bases and J 4 bases, leaving 16 bases between the germline ends. CDR3 amino acids: CASMEAGESTEAFF. CDR3 nucleotide sequence: TGTGCCAGCATGGAGGCGGGGGAGAGCACTGAAGCTTTCTTT.

V gene TRBV30 combines with J gene TRBJ2-7; a weak D match, TRBD1 (5 bases). Germline-derived CDR1 and CDR2 are GTSNPN and SVGIG (reference sequence). The length of the CDR3 is 14 residues. Trimming cost V 0 bases and J 5 bases, with 14 bases left between them. For the CDR3, the DNA is TGTGCCTGGAGTGTTGGTAGGGGATCAGACGAGCAGTACTTC. This codes for CAWSVGRGSDEQYF.